The source of this TCR beta chain is a study of identical twins. At least ten counts were recorded for this clonotype. Its antigen is not identified. General study results and limits: Insertions were fewer in abundant cord blood beta clonotypes, whereas memory repertoires showed none of this pattern.

V lost 3 bases and J lost 2, with 7 bases in between. Germline V gives CDR1 DFQATT, CDR2 SNEGSKA (reference sequence). CDR3 size: 13 residues. With no exceptions, donors were healthy Caucasians. Each cDNA held unique molecular identifiers, and template switching gave it a universal primer site. From the 5' RACE reads, TCRdb called clonotypes with MiXCR, one entry per CDR3 protein. The sample carries hundreds of thousands of distinct CDR3 sequences, around 12% recorded once. The sample was also reused in another study, on yellow fever vaccine responses in identical twins.

This TCR was recovered from a woman aged 18-29 years in good health. Sequencing input: PBMCs. The rearrangement joins TRBV20-1 to TRBJ2-2; tentative D call: TRBD2 (6 bases). CDR3 nucleotides: TGCAGTGCTAGCGCGGGAAACACCGGGGAGCTGTTTTTT. Encoded protein: CSASAGNTGELFF.